The 7 T cell receptor beta chains given below trace back to one sample, sequenced in a study of PD-1 blockade in classical Hodgkin lymphoma. This table comes from immunoSEQ multiplex PCR, and its TCRdb copy is limited to in-frame clones, with some not included. Seen here are some 10,000 clones, about nine tenths observed once, and the top ten hold under 15%. The time point here: newly diagnosed, previously untreated cHL patient sample. Magnetic negative selection, applied to thawed PBMCs, was used to isolate the CD8+ T cells. Input material: CD8+ T cells from blood. These receptors were collected from a human donor with classical Hodgkin lymphoma.

The V and J genes are TRBV27 and TRBJ2-2; D is undetermined. Trimming removed 0 bases from V and 6 bases from J, with 5 bases in between. Per the germline V gene, CDR1 is MNHEY and CDR2 is SMNVEV (reference sequence). The CDR3 loop spans 13 amino acids. In DNA form, the CDR3 reads TGTGCCAGCAGTTTATCCAGATCCGGGGAGCTGTTTTTT. Translating it yields CASSLSRSGELFF.

This clone came up once. The chain carries TRBV21-1 and TRBJ2-1; the D segment call TRBD2 is taken from the table without a DNA check. TRBV21-1 has pseudogene status. The CDR3 runs 13 residues. The CDR3 DNA is TGTGCCAGCAGCAAAGAGTGGCGGGGTAAGCAGTTCTTC. Translating gives CASSKEWRGKQFF.

The chain links TRBV13 to TRBJ2-1; 13 bases agree with TRBD2. Germline values: CDR1 PRHDT, CDR2 FYEKMQ (reference sequence). The length of the CDR3 is 14 residues. Germline trimming cut 4 bases from V and 9 bases from J; bases unmatched to any gene: 3. The CDR3 loop reads CASSSGLAGLEQFF. In DNA, the CDR3 is TGTGCCAGCAGCTCGGGACTAGCGGGGCTTGAGCAGTTCTTC. Combining the CDR3 with reference TRBV13 and TRBJ2-1 gives the whole variable domain AAGVIQSPRHLIKEKRETATLKCYPIPRHDTVYWYQQGPGQDPQFLISFYEKMQSDKGSIPDRFSAQQFSDYHSELNMSSLELGDSALYFCASSSGLAGLEQFFGPGTRLTVL.

By share, this clone counts as medium-sized. The chain is built from TRBV2 and TRBJ2-7; either TRBD1 or TRBD2 may supply D (5 bases each). This CDR3 contains 16 residues. V was shortened by 3 bases and J by 5 bases, with 20 bases between the two germline ends. Germline CDR1 reads SNHLY; CDR2 reads FYNNEI. The CDR3 nucleotides are TGTGCCAGCAGTGATCCCCCGGCAGGGACGTTGAACGAGCAGTACTTC. It translates to CASSDPPAGTLNEQYF.

The chain couples TRBV19 to TRBJ2-2; 11 nucleotides agree with TRBD1. Trimming at V came to 10 bases and at J to 6 bases, leaving 10 bases not matched to a gene. The CDR3 has 15 residues. Germline values: CDR1 LNHDA, CDR2 SQIVND (reference sequence). The DNA of the CDR3 is TGTGCCACCAAGAGGGACAGGGGGGACCCCGGGGAGCTGTTTTTT. Residues: CATKRDRGDPGELFF. Together with reference TRBV19 and TRBJ2-2, the CDR3 gives the full variable domain: DGGITQSPKYLFRKEGQNVTLSCEQNLNHDAMYWYRQDPGQGLRLIYYSQIVNDFQKGDIAEGYSVSREKKESFPLTVTSAQKNPTAFYLCATKRDRGDPGELFFGEGSRLTVL.

The chain has TRBV9 and TRBJ2-7; 15 nucleotides match TRBD2. This CDR3 comprises 19 residues. Germline V gene lookup returns CDR1 SGDLS and CDR2 YYNGEE. Trimming cost V 4 bases and J 6 bases; bases outside gene matches: 17. CDR3 sequence: CASSPGGGTSGGPSAEQYF. Written as DNA, the CDR3 is TGTGCCAGCAGCCCAGGGGGTGGGACTAGCGGGGGGCCCTCAGCCGAGCAGTACTTC. The complete variable domain, with remaining parts taken from reference TRBV9 and TRBJ2-7, reads DSGVTQTPKHLITATGQRVTLRCSPRSGDLSVYWYQQSLDQGLQFLIQYYNGEERAKGNILERFSAQQFPDLHSELNLSSLELGDSALYFCASSPGGGTSGGPSAEQYFGPGTRLTVT.

This clone was picked up one time. The chain recombines TRBV6-5 with TRBJ2-2; TRBD1 or TRBD2 may be the D gene (6 bases each). Germline V lookup: CDR1 MNHEY, CDR2 SVGAGI. V lost 7 bases and J 5 bases, leaving 14 bases between the germline ends. The CDR3 is 14 residues long. The CDR3 DNA is TGTGCCAGCACCCCGGGGGCTTGGACCGGGGAGCTGTTTTTT. Translated: CASTPGAWTGELFF.